These T cell receptor beta chains were read from a single sample in a study of blood T cell repertoires in COVID-19. Sequencing used immunoSEQ multiplex PCR; TCRdb keeps in-frame clones, though not all of them. The sample lists 300,000 to 350,000 clones, approximately 87% occurring once. Material: peripheral blood. The source of these receptors is a woman in her twenties or thirties with COVID-19, enrolled during active disease. Both conserved end residues are part of each CDR3. The D gene is left open where the match is weak. Some rows mark clone size as missing; the rest say once, few, many or name a class of expanded clone.

clone_size,d_call,j_call,v_call,cdr3_aa,cdr3_nt
-,TRBD2,TRBJ2-3,TRBV3-1/TRBV3-2,CASSPPEGLVGTQYF,TGTGCCAGCAGCCCCCCGGAGGGACTAGTTGGGACGCAGTATTTT
-,TRBD1,TRBJ1-2,TRBV6-5,CASRLDRGRSYGYTF,TGTGCCAGCAGGCTAGACAGGGGGCGCAGCTATGGCTACACCTTC
-,TRBD1,TRBJ2-3,TRBV6-2/TRBV6-3,CASSYSGQGSPDTQYF,TGTGCCAGCAGTTATTCCGGACAGGGAAGCCCAGATACGCAGTATTTT
once,-,TRBJ1-1,TRBV28,CAGSRGFDTEAFF,TGTGCCGGTTCAAGGGGGTTTGACACTGAAGCTTTCTTT
-,-,TRBJ2-1,TRBV5-1,CASSFLSRNNEQFF,TGCGCCAGCAGCTTCCTATCGCGGAACAATGAGCAGTTCTTC
-,-,TRBJ2-1,TRBV5-1,CASSPDMSEEQFF,TGCGCCAGCAGCCCCGATATGTCGGAGGAGCAGTTCTTC
-,-,TRBJ1-4,TRBV18,CASSPGDGYEKLFF,TGTGCCAGCTCACCGGGAGACGGCTATGAAAAACTGTTTTTT
-,-,TRBJ2-1,TRBV5-1,CASSFYGEQFF,TGCGCCAGCAGCTTCTACGGTGAGCAGTTCTTC
-,-,TRBJ2-2,TRBV29-1,CSVGGRHTGELFF,TGCAGCGTTGGCGGTAGACACACCGGGGAGCTGTTTTTT
-,-,TRBJ1-2,TRBV5-1,CASSFDFYGYTF,TGCGCCAGCAGCTTTGACTTCTATGGCTACACCTTC
-,TRBD2,TRBJ2-5,TRBV30,CAWSGQAGVSKTQYF,TGTGCCTGGAGTGGCCAAGCGGGAGTTAGCAAGACCCAGTACTTC
few,TRBD1,TRBJ1-2,TRBV7-9,CASSSDRGLVYGYTF,TGTGCCAGCAGCTCGGACAGGGGGCTTGTCTATGGCTACACCTTC
-,-,TRBJ2-5,TRBV4-1,CASSQDLAGRGVETQYF,TGCGCCAGCAGCCAAGATCTGGCTGGCCGGGGTGTAGAGACCCAGTACTTC
once,TRBD2,TRBJ2-3,TRBV5-1,CASSPTSGRADTQYF,TGCGCCAGCAGCCCGACTAGCGGGAGGGCAGATACGCAGTATTTT
few,-,TRBJ1-1,TRBV28,CASPKAGQIHTEAFF,TGTGCCAGCCCTAAGGCGGGCCAGATCCACACTGAAGCTTTCTTT
-,TRBD2,TRBJ2-7,TRBV7-9,CASSLGLANEQYF,TGTGCCAGCAGCTTAGGACTAGCGAACGAGCAGTACTTC
-,TRBD1,TRBJ1-2,TRBV5-1,CASSPEGTAFYGYTF,TGCGCCAGCAGCCCGGAGGGGACAGCTTTCTATGGCTACACCTTC
-,-,TRBJ1-1,TRBV12-3/TRBV12-4,CASSFHGGTEAFF,TGTGCCAGCAGTTTCCATGGGGGGACTGAAGCTTTCTTT
-,TRBD1,TRBJ2-5,TRBV19,CASSIAGTGGRETQYF,TGTGCCAGTAGTATAGCCGGGACAGGGGGCAGAGAGACCCAGTACTTC
-,-,TRBJ2-5,TRBV5-1,CASSLASTRQETQYF,TGCGCCAGCAGCTTGGCCTCGACTAGACAAGAGACCCAGTACTTC
-,TRBD2,TRBJ2-1,TRBV30,CAWKSPGGSYNEQFF,TGTGCCTGGAAGTCGCCGGGAGGGTCCTACAATGAGCAGTTCTTC
-,TRBD1,TRBJ1-1,TRBV4-1,CASSQEAPPRTGMNTEAFF,TGCGCCAGCAGCCAAGAGGCTCCACCTAGGACAGGGATGAACACTGAAGCTTTCTTT
few,-,TRBJ2-7,TRBV20-1,CSADLAREQYF,TGCAGTGCGGACCTAGCGCGGGAGCAGTACTTC
once,-,TRBJ1-1,TRBV19,CASSIGDSFSEAFF,TGTGCCAGTAGTATAGGAGACAGCTTTTCTGAAGCTTTCTTT